The 16 T cell receptor beta chains below come from one sample, sequenced in a study of blood T cell repertoires in COVID-19. Sequencing was performed with immunoSEQ multiplex PCR; in TCRdb, only in-frame clones are kept and a portion is missing. The top ten clones hold approximately 7.7% of a sample with around 25,000 clones, approximately 88% of them seen once. Sample: peripheral blood. These receptors were collected from a woman in her forties or fifties with active COVID-19.

In this sample, this clone turned up a few times. The chain links TRBV30 to TRBJ2-7; D is undetermined. The germline V and J ends were trimmed by 1 base and 6 bases, with 10 bases remaining between them. Germline loops: CDR1 GTSNPN, CDR2 SVGIG (reference sequence). The CDR3 consists of 12 residues. The CDR3 nucleotides read TGTGCCTGGAGTGAGGCTAGTACCGAGCAGTACTTC. Protein sequence: CAWSEASTEQYF.

The chain is built from TRBV6-6 and TRBJ2-6, with 7 nucleotides matching TRBD1. Losses at the gene ends were 4 bases for V and 0 bases for J; bases not matched to a gene: 3. The length of the CDR3 is 16 residues. Per germline, CDR1 MNHNY and CDR2 SVGAGI (reference sequence). CDR3 coding DNA: TGTGCCAGCAGTTCGGGACAGTCCTCTGGGGCCAACGTCCTGACTTTC. Protein: CASSSGQSSGANVLTF.

The chain joins TRBV5-1 to TRBJ2-7, with unresolved D. In germline, CDR1 is SGHRS, CDR2 YFSETQ. V gave up 1 base and J gave up 2 bases, with 4 bases separating them. The CDR3 contains 12 residues. The CDR3 reads CASSLTAYEQYF. The CDR3 DNA reads as TGCGCCAGCAGCTTGACGGCCTACGAGCAGTACTTC.

About this clone itself: An end of the junction does not agree with germline; a read error may underlie this. This sequence joins TRBV18 and TRBJ2-2, with TRBD1 matching 10 bases. Looked up from germline, CDR1 is KGHSH and CDR2 is LQKENI. This CDR3 is 15 amino acids long. CDR3 coding DNA: TGTGCCAGCTCACGGGACAGGGGAAGCACCGTGGAGCTGTTTTTT. It yields the protein CASSRDRGSTVELFF.

The J gene is TRBJ2-5, the V gene TRBV6-6, with D unresolved. V was trimmed by 0 bases and J by 0 bases, leaving 8 bases between them. CDR3 size: 15 residues. Germline CDR1 is MNHNY and CDR2 is SVGAGI (reference sequence). The CDR3 loop is CASSYSNGYQETQYF. DNA of the CDR3: TGTGCCAGCAGTTACTCGAACGGGTACCAAGAGACCCAGTACTTC.

V usage is TRBV19 and J usage is TRBJ2-7, with TRBD2 identical over 12 bases. Germline V gene data show CDR1 as LNHDA and CDR2 as SQIVND (reference sequence). The CDR3 is made up of 17 amino acids. Trimming at V came to 7 bases and at J to 4 bases, leaving 14 bases not matched to a gene. The CDR3 spells CASIGTSGPRIMYEQYF. DNA for the CDR3: TGTGCCAGTATAGGGACTAGCGGGCCCCGGATAATGTACGAGCAGTACTTC.

V and J are TRBV29-1 and TRBJ1-1, with D possibly being TRBD1 (6 bases). The CDR3 spans 11 residues. V lost 7 bases and J lost 5, with 11 bases in between. The germline V gene has CDR1 SQVTM and CDR2 ANQGSEA. The CDR3: CSAERGTEAFF. The CDR3 nucleotides read TGCAGCGCCGAAAGGGGGACTGAAGCTTTCTTT.

The rearrangement links TRBV6-4 to TRBJ1-1, with D hard to call. This CDR3 comprises 14 residues. V dropped 4 bases and J dropped 0 bases, with 9 bases sitting between them. Germline V gives CDR1 MRHNA, CDR2 SNTAGT. CDR3 residues: CASSVEAMNTEAFF. In DNA form, the CDR3 reads TGTGCCAGCAGTGTTGAGGCAATGAACACTGAAGCTTTCTTT.

This chain joins TRBV3-1 (or the pseudogene TRBV3-2) and TRBJ1-2; D ambiguous. V was pared by 5 bases and J by 5 bases, with 15 bases between. CDR1 LGHDT and CDR2 YNNKEL come from the germline V gene (reference sequence). This CDR3 has 14 residues. DNA of the CDR3: TGTGCCAGCAGCAAAACCGGGAACCCTTATGGCTACACCTTC. It codes for CASSKTGNPYGYTF.

The chain employs TRBV9 and TRBJ2-1; 7 positions agree with TRBD2. Germline-derived CDR1 and CDR2 are SGDLS and YYNGEE. The CDR3 covers 14 residues. V gave up 0 bases and J gave up 7 bases; unmatched junction bases: 4. The CDR3 nucleotides are TGTGCCAGCAGCGTAGGCGGGAGTCTGAATGAGCAGTTCTTC. Translation: CASSVGGSLNEQFF.

The chain is built from TRBV6-1 and TRBJ2-7; 11 bases are a match to TRBD2. Trimming removed 4 bases from V and 0 bases from J; junction bases left unmatched: 5. Germline V gives CDR1 MNHNS, CDR2 SASEGT. The CDR3 length is 16 residues. CDR3 region: CASSVASGRFSYEQYF. The DNA for the CDR3 is TGTGCCAGCAGTGTCGCTAGCGGGAGGTTCTCCTACGAGCAGTACTTC.

The J gene is TRBJ2-7, the V gene TRBV7-8; D is unresolved. V was trimmed by 6 bases and J by 4 bases, leaving 16 bases between them. The CDR3 is 14 amino acids. Germline assignment: CDR1 SGHVS and CDR2 FQNEAQ. CDR3 in amino acids: CASRSRPLEYEQYF. The CDR3 coding sequence is TGTGCCAGCAGGTCCCGGCCCCTAGAATACGAGCAGTACTTC.

The chain combines TRBV5-5 with TRBJ1-3, with a possible D match to TRBD1 (5 bases). The CDR3 contains 16 residues. V was cut by 0 bases and J by 0 bases, with 10 bases left in between. Germline lookup yields CDR1 SGHKS and CDR2 YYEKEE (reference sequence). CDR3 sequence reads: CASSLDDSLSGNTIYF. DNA of the CDR3: TGTGCCAGCAGCTTGGATGACAGCCTCTCTGGAAACACCATATATTTT. Complete variable domain (other parts from reference TRBV5-5 and TRBJ1-3): DAGVTQSPTHLIKTRGQQVTLRCSPISGHKSVSWYQQVLGQGPQFIFQYYEKEERGRGNFPDRFSARQFPNYSSELNVNALLLGDSALYLCASSLDDSLSGNTIYFGEGSWLTVV.

The chain uses TRBV27 and TRBJ1-5, with D unclear. CDR3 length equals 14 residues. The V gene lost 6 bases and the J gene lost 3 bases, with 12 bases spanning the gap. Germline V lookup: CDR1 MNHEY, CDR2 SMNVEV (reference sequence). CDR3 in DNA: TGTGCCAGCAGCGCGGGTAGCGCCAATCAGCCCCAGCATTTT. Its protein product is CASSAGSANQPQHF.

The rearrangement links TRBV11-2 to TRBJ1-1; D is uncertain. Germline-derived CDR1 and CDR2 are SGHAT and FQNNGV. The ends were cut back, 4 bases at V and 10 bases at J, with 13 bases in the middle. CDR3 size: 12 residues. The CDR3 nucleotides read TGTGCCAGCAGCTCCCCCCCCGAGGGAGCTTTCTTT. Encoded protein: CASSSPPEGAFF.

Only one count was recorded for this clone. This chain uses TRBV5-4 with TRBJ2-1; 13 bases line up with TRBD2. The trim removed 2 bases at V and 7 bases at J, leaving 6 bases unmatched. Germline V gene sequence: CDR1 SGHNT, CDR2 YYREEE (reference sequence). The CDR3 contains 16 residues. Written as DNA, the CDR3 is TGTGCCAGCAGCTTAGGACTAGCGGGAGCGTTGAATGAGCAGTTCTTC. This sequence encodes CASSLGLAGALNEQFF.